This T cell receptor (beta chain) was sequenced for a study of cytomegalovirus exposure and HLA in healthy donors. PCR primers comprised 60 Vbeta and 13 Jbeta primers. Libraries were prepared by immunoSEQ multiplex PCR; TCRdb keeps only in-frame clonotypes and omits some of them. The sample records around 150,000 clones, approximately 79% being singletons. V was trimmed by 6 bases and J by 5 bases, leaving 13 bases between them. The CDR3 has 14 amino acids. Germline V gene data show CDR1 as MNHEY and CDR2 as SVGAGI. Material: PBMCs. The receptor comes from a middle-aged man in good health and CMV-seropositive. The genes are TRBV6-5 and TRBJ2-2; perhaps TRBD1 as D (5 bases). CDR3 sequence reads: CASRLGQGTGELFF. The CDR3 region has the DNA TGTGCCAGCAGACTCGGCCAGGGAACCGGGGAGCTGTTTTTT.